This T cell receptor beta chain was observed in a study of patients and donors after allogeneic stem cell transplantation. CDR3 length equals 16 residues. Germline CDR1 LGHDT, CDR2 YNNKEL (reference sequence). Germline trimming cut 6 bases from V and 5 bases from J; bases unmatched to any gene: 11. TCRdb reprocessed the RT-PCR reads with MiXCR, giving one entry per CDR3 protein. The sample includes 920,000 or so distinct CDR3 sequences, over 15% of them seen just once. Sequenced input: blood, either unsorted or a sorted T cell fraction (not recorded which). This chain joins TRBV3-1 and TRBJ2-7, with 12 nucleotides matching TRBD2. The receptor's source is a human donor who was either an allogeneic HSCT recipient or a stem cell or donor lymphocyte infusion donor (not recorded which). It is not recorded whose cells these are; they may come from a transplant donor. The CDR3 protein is CASSPNRRLAGDEQYF. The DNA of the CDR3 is TGTGCCAGCAGTCCCAATCGAAGACTAGCGGGAGACGAGCAGTACTTC.